Sequencing of this T cell receptor (beta chain) was carried out in a study of beta chain features in type 1 diabetes (dated by TCRdb to the late 2010s). At the level of the whole study: Mean age, gender distribution, total cell number and subset yield were not different between patients and healthy donors. Across all samples, some 110,000,000 sorted cells were examined, and cell number per subset correlated strongly with RNA yield. In the study, TCRB repertoires of sorted circulating CD4+ T cell subsets from recently diagnosed type 1 diabetes patients were compared with those of matched healthy donors. Regulatory and stem cell-like memory subsets were isolated from only 8 patients and about eight healthy donors, whereas naive and central memory subsets came from all 30 or so donors. The study at large found these results: Because the HLA sub-analyses included only small numbers of individuals, any influence of HLA type on TCRB rearrangement was left unresolved. Patients with type 1 diabetes made fewer insertions and deleted more nucleotides at VDJ recombination sites, implying thymic rearrangement abnormalities. Sequencing cDNA rather than genomic DNA could over-represent highly expressing activated cells, although activation and CD3 levels did not differ between groups. Naive, central memory and regulatory TCRB repertoires appeared to be more similar among patients than among healthy donors. A moderate but significant shortening of TCRB CDR3 length was observed in type 1 diabetes patients in all four CD4+ subsets. PCR might favor shorter templates, but patient and control samples were amplified and corrected together, so any skew would affect both groups equally.

A single peripheral blood draw of approximately 100 mL on average was collected from each donor into heparinised tubes. A BD FACSAria II was used to sort naive, central memory, regulatory and stem cell-like memory CD4+ T cells with a panel that included CD45RO, CCR7, CD25, CD127, CD95 and CD27. All sorted populations exceeded 95% purity. PBMCs were separated immediately by Lymphoprep density gradient centrifugation and were stained directly, without being cultured. To minimize batch effects, samples were stained and sorted in pairs, one healthy donor with one patient per experiment. Comments on this clone: What this receptor recognizes is not known. No qualities accompany the bases; no much larger clone lies one base away.

The High Capacity cDNA Reverse Transcription Kit was used to reverse transcribe all of the isolated RNA, meaning that expressed TCRB transcripts were what got sequenced. Deep immunoSEQ sequencing was performed on naive, central memory and regulatory T cell samples, with an average of roughly 3.3 million total reads per sample. After sorted cells were lysed in RLT buffer, RNA was extracted with DNase-treated RNeasy Micro or Mini kits, with the choice depending on cell number. Each cell subset was processed separately to prevent cross-contamination, with patient and healthy donor samples processed together. Using the immunoSEQ multiplex PCR, TCRB sequences were amplified from cDNA into 87-bp fragments spanning the CDR3 region. Sequencing of the amplicons was performed on the Illumina HiSeq platform. In the paper's pipeline: Synthetic template baselines were used to correct PCR bias computationally, reads within Hamming distance 2 were collapsed, and singletons that could not be merged were discarded. Reads were aligned to IMGT to assign V, D and J genes, CDR3 length, and insertions or deletions at six rearrangement sites. Within each subset, clonotype counts were normalized to the number of sorted cells before true diversity and Gini coefficients were calculated with the tcR R package. The overlap coefficient, calculated on TCRB nucleotide sequences, was used to quantify repertoire sharing. Out-of-frame TCRB sequences from naive cells were analyzed to stand in for the pre-selection repertoire. Sourced from immuneACCESS, this table was stored by TCRdb with only in-frame sequences that have V and J called. A share of the clones is absent; for the studies checked, an unresolved V gene accounts for under half, and the remainder has no known explanation. That table supplies the V and J calls and clone size; D and trimming were determined from the DNA. This sample comprises 130,000 to 150,000 clones, less than 11% of them detected only once. The ten biggest clones cover around 1.2% of the sample.

From a lookup of the germline V gene (reference sequence), CDR1 and CDR2 are MNHEY and SMNVEV. The CDR3 measures 15 amino acids from cysteine to phenylalanine. Only the CDR3 region is kept as DNA, spanning 45 bases read in frame from base 1. The V and J ends are trimmed by 6 bases and 0 bases, leaving 12 bases between them. The source material was naive CD4+ T cells from blood. This sample's cell subset or site label indicates: true naive CD4+ T cells. The chain employs TRBV27 and TRBJ2-1; tentative D gene TRBD2, with 6 bases matching. This receptor was identified in a man younger than 30 in good health. The CDR3: CASRPGGLSYNEQFF. The DNA is as follows: TGTGCCAGCAGGCCCGGGGGACTCTCCTACAATGAGCAGTTCTTC.